Reported below is one T cell receptor (beta chain). Its antigen is unidentified. This record belongs to a study of cytomegalovirus exposure and HLA in healthy donors. Overall study findings and caveats: A link between a missense DCLRE1C variant and TCR beta V- and J-gene trimming emerged from a later analysis. It was reportedly the case that the classifier diagnosed cytomegalovirus status with high specificity and sensitivity. In a later analysis, donors in an Asian-associated ancestry cluster reportedly had fewer N-insertions in productive TCRs than the cohort mean. Follow-up analysis found HLA locus-dependent TCR association rates, highest for DRB1 and lowest for HLA-C.

Germline CDR1 SGHTA, CDR2 FQGTGA. V dropped 6 bases and J dropped 6 bases, with 14 bases sitting between them. The CDR3 consists of 13 residues. Researchers ran the PCR with 60 Vbeta and 13 Jbeta primers. Clones were read by immunoSEQ multiplex PCR, and TCRdb kept only the in-frame ones, dropping some. The sample table sets out 180,000 or so clones. The V call is TRBV7-3, the J call TRBJ1-2; perhaps TRBD1 as D (5 bases). The origin of this receptor is a boy aged 10-17 years in good health and CMV-seronegative. The sequenced sample was PBMCs. The CDR3: CASSLPDRHGYTF. CDR3 in DNA: TGTGCCAGCAGTCTACCTGACAGACATGGCTACACCTTC.